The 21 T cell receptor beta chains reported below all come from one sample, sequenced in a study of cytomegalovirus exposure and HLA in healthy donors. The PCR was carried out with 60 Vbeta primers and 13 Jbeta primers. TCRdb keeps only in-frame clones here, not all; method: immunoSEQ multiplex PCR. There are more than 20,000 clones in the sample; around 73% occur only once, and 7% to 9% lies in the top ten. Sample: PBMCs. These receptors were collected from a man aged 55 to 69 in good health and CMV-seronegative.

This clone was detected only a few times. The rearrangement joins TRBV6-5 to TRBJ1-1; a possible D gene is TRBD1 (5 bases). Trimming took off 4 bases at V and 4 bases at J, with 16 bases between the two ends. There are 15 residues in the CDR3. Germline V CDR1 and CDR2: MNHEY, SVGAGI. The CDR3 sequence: CASSLPGGVTTEAFF. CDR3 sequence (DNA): TGTGCCAGCAGTTTACCGGGGGGAGTAACCACTGAAGCTTTCTTT.

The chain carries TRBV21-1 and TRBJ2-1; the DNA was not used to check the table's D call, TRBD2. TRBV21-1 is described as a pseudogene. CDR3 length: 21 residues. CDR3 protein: CASSKNEGTSGRSNDYNEQFF. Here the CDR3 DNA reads TGTGCCAGCAGCAAAAATGAGGGGACTAGCGGGAGGTCGAACGACTACAATGAGCAGTTCTTC.

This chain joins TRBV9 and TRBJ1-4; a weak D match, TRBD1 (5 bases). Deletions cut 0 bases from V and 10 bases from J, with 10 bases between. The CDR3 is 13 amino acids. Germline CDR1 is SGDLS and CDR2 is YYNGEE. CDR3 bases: TGTGCCAGCAGCGTAGGGACATCAGGAAAACTGTTTTTT. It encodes CASSVGTSGKLFF.

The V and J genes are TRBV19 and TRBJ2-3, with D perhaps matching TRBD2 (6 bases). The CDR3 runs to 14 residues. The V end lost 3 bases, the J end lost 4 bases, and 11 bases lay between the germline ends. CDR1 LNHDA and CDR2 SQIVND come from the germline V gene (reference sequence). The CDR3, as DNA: TGTGCCAGTAGTATCGGGGGTTTCGCAGATACGCAGTATTTT. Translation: CASSIGGFADTQYF.

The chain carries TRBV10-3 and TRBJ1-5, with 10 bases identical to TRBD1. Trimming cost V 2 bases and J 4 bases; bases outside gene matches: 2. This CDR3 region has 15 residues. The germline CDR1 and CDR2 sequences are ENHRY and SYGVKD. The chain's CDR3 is CAISERGQGNQPQHF. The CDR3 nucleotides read TGTGCCATCAGTGAGCGGGGACAGGGGAATCAGCCCCAGCATTTT.

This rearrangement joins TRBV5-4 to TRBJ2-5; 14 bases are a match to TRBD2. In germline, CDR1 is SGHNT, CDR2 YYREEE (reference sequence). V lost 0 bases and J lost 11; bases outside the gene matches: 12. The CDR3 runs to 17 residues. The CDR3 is CASSLGGGLAGAGEQYF. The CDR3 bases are TGTGCCAGCAGCTTGGGCGGGGGACTAGCGGGAGCAGGGGAGCAGTACTTC.

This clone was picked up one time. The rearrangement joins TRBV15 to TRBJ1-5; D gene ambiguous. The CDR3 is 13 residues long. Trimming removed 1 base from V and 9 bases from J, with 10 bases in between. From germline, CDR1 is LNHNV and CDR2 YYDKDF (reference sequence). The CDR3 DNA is TGTGCCACCAGCAGAGTTCCTTCAGGGCCCCAGCATTTT. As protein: CATSRVPSGPQHF.

This CDR3 reads CSVVGNGETQYF. The CDR3 bases are TGCAGCGTTGTCGGGAACGGAGAGACCCAGTACTTC. The chain joins TRBV29-1 to TRBJ2-5; D is possibly TRBD2 (5 bases). This CDR3 spans 12 amino acids. V was shortened by 4 bases and J by 4 bases, with 10 bases between the two germline ends. Germline CDR1 SQVTM, CDR2 ANQGSEA.

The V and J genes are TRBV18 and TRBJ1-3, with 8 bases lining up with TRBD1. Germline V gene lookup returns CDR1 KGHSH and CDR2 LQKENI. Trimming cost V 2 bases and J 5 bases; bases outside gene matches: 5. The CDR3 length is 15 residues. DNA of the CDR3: TGTGCCAGCTCACCAAGCCAGGGGGCGAGAAACACCATATATTTT. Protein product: CASSPSQGARNTIYF.

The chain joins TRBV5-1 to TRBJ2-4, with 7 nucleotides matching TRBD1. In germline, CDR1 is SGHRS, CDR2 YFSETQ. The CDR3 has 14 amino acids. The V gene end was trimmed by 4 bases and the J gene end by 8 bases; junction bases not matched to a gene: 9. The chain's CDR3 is CASSPLDRVDIQYF. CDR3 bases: TGCGCCAGCAGCCCACTAGACAGGGTGGACATTCAGTACTTC.

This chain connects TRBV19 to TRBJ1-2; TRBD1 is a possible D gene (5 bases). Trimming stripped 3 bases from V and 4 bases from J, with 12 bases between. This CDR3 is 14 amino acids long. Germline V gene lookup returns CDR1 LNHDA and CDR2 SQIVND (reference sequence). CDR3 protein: CASSMTDLLYGYTF. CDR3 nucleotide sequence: TGTGCCAGTAGTATGACAGATTTACTCTATGGCTACACCTTC.

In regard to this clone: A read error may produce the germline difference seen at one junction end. The CDR3 nucleotides are TGTTCCAGCAGCTTAGGCCCCACAGACCACTATGGCTACACCTTC. Translation gives CSSSLGPTDHYGYTF. The chain joins TRBV11-2 to TRBJ1-2; no clear D gene. The germline CDR1 and CDR2 sequences are SGHAT and FQNNGV. CDR3 size: 15 residues.

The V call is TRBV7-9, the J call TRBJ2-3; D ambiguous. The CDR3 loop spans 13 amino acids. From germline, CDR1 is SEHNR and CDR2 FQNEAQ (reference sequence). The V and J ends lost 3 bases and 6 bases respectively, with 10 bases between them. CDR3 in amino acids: CASSFGPTDTQYF. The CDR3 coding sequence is TGTGCCAGCAGCTTTGGTCCTACGGATACGCAGTATTTT.

The CDR3 sequence is CASSPNTVNRNSPLHF. CDR3 in DNA: TGTGCCAGCTCACCAAATACAGTGAATCGAAATTCACCCCTCCACTTT. The chain carries TRBV18 and TRBJ1-6; D remains ambiguous. The germline gives CDR1 KGHSH, CDR2 LQKENI. The V gene lost 2 bases and the J gene lost 7 bases, with 15 bases spanning the gap. This CDR3 has 16 residues.

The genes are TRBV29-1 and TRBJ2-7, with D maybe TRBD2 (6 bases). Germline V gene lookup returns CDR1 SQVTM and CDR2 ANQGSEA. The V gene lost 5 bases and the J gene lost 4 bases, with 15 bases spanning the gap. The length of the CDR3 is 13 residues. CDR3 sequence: CSVCYGGLYEQYF. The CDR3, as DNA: TGCAGCGTTTGTTACGGGGGTCTGTACGAGCAGTACTTC.

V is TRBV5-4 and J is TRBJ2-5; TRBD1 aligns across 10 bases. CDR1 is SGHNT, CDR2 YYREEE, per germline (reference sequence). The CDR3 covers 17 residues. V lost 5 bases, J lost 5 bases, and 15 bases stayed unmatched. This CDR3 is CASSTKTRQGAGETQYF. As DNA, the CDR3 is TGTGCCAGCAGTACAAAAACTAGACAGGGGGCGGGGGAGACCCAGTACTTC.

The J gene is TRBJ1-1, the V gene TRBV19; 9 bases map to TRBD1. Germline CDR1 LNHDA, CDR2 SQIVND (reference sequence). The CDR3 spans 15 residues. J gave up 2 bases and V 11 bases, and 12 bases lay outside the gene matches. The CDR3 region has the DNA TGTGCCTCCCTTCACCGGGACAGGGTTAACACTGAAGCTTTCTTT. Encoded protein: CASLHRDRVNTEAFF.

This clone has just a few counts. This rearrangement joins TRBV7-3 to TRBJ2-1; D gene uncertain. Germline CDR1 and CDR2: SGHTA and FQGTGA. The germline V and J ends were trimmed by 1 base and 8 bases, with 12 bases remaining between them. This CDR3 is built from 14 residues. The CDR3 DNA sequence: TGTGCCAGCAGCTTAAGGGCAGTGGCCGATGAGCAGTTCTTC. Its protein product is CASSLRAVADEQFF.

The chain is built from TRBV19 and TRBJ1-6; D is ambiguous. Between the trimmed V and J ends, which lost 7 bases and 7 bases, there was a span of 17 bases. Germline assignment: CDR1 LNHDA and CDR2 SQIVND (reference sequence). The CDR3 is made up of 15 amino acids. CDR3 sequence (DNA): TGTGCCAGTACCCCCGGGAGGGAGTGGAATTCACCCCTCCACTTT. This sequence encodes CASTPGREWNSPLHF. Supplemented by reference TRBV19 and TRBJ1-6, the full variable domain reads DGGITQSPKYLFRKEGQNVTLSCEQNLNHDAMYWYRQDPGQGLRLIYYSQIVNDFQKGDIAEGYSVSREKKESFPLTVTSAQKNPTAFYLCASTPGREWNSPLHFGNGTRLTVT.

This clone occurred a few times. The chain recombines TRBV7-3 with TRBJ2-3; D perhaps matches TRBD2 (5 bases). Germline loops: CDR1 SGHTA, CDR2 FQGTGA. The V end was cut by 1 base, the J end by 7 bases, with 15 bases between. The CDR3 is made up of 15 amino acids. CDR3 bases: TGTGCCAGCAGCTTAAGCGGCGCTAGCTCATATACGCAGTATTTT. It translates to CASSLSGASSYTQYF.

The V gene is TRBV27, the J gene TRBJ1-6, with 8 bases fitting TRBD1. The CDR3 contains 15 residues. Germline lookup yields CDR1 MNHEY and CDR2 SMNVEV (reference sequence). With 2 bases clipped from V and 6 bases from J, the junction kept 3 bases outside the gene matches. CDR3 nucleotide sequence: TGTGCCAGCAGTTTAAGGACAGGGTCTAATTCACCCCTCCACTTT. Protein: CASSLRTGSNSPLHF.